This TCR beta chain was sequenced in a study of identical twins. Each CDR3 protein gets one entry after TCRdb re-called the 5' RACE reads with MiXCR. This table holds about 790,000 distinct CDR3 sequences, about 18% found once. Study conclusions and caveats: Out-of-frame TCR alpha sharing observed in monozygotic twins exceeded model estimates.

CDR3 size: 13 residues. The germline V gene encodes CDR1 SGHRS and CDR2 YFSETQ. V was shortened by 4 bases and J by 5 bases, with 9 bases between the two germline ends. This clonotype has more than one count but fewer than ten. Its specificity is unknown. The data were also submitted as part of a second study, on T cells expressing NK-cell markers.

This chain uses TRBV5-1 with TRBJ1-4; D remains unclear. The sequence was obtained from a woman younger than 35 in good health. The material sequenced was PBMCs. The CDR3 DNA reads as TGCGCCAGCAGCCCTACACTGAATGAAAAACTGTTTTTT. Its translation is CASSPTLNEKLFF.